This TCR beta chain was sequenced in a study of blood T cell repertoires in COVID-19. Study as a whole: Italy, Spain and the United States were the sources of the convalescent and acute COVID-19 samples. PBMCs, B-cell-depleted T cells, or T cells provided the cDNA or gDNA that made up the material.

Trimming stripped 3 bases from V and 3 bases from J, with 14 bases between. Germline V lookup: CDR1 MNHEY, CDR2 SMNVEV (reference sequence). CDR3 length: 16 amino acids. This clone was counted only a few times. Study processing details: Amplification of reference gene primers was used by the study to estimate nucleated cell counts. Assay: immunoSEQ multiplex PCR; the TCRdb copy retains only in-frame clones and omits some. D and trimming were read from the DNA, whereas the V and J calls and clone size are those reported in that table. The sample contains some 120,000 clones, about 87% of which appear only once.

Sequences were obtained from peripheral blood. This sequence joins TRBV27 and TRBJ1-4, with a weak D call TRBD1 (6 bases). The TCR originated in a woman in her sixties or seventies with acute or convalescent COVID-19. The CDR3 DNA reads TGTGCCAGCAGTTTGGGGGCAGGGAGGGCTAATGAAAAACTGTTTTTT. It is translated as CASSLGAGRANEKLFF.